Sequencing of this T cell receptor beta chain was carried out in a study of T-cell memory formation after mild COVID-19 (dated by TCRdb to the early 2020s). In the study overall: TCR sequence clusters from the two donors were found to be largely donor specific. In a couple of donors, T-cell clones that expanded and contracted after mild COVID-19 were followed by sequencing TCRalpha and TCRbeta repertoires longitudinally. Two young, previously healthy adult volunteers made up the cohort, one male and one female. The full study reports these points: Contracting CD4+ clones appeared mostly in the CM and EM memory subsets, whereas CD8+ clones were enriched in EMRA. Balanced CD4/CD8 phenotypes were observed for clones contracting from day 15 to 85, whereas a bias towards CD4+ was observed for a second wave of clones expanding from day 15 to 37. The study included only a couple of mild cases, and larger cohorts that include severe cases with pre-infection samples were judged to be necessary. Some responding clones were detected in pre-infection memory, which suggested that pre-existing cross-reactive memory T cells had joined the SARS-CoV-2 response. SARS-CoV-2 specificity was not confirmed for the second-wave clones peaking on day 37.

PBMCs were isolated by Ficoll-Paque density gradient centrifugation. Reads for this sample came from an Illumina NovaSeq 6000. Using 5'RACE with constant-segment primers, TCRalpha and TCRbeta cDNA libraries were constructed, with sample barcodes and unique molecular identifiers added in the process. Trizol reagent was used to extract RNA from every sample. Amplification of the libraries took two PCR steps, and the second step added a second sample barcode plus Illumina TruSeq adapters. Sequencing of the libraries was done on an Illumina NovaSeq, producing 2 x 150 bp paired-end reads. The authors processed their data as follows. Demultiplexing of reads and collapsing into UMI-guided consensus sequences were performed with migec v1.2.7. Using mixcr v2.1.11, UMI consensuses were aligned to TRA and TRB V and J templates and then assembled into clonotypes. A clonotype was counted as expanded or contracted only if both edgeR and NoisET called the change significant, with noise models trained on biological replicates. For edgeR calls, the thresholds were a false discovery rate-adjusted p below 0.01 and a log2 fold-change of 1. As an exploratory analysis of dynamics, PCA with hierarchical clustering was applied to max-normalized trajectories of the 1000 most abundant clonotypes. The CD4 or CD8 phenotype of responding clones was assigned using the separately sequenced CD4+ and CD8+ repertoires. Starting from the raw public reads, TCRdb applied fastp trimming at Q25, assembled clones with MiXCR and retained in-frame beta chains. All rows with the same CDR3 protein become a single entry with the most common DNA and genes. The authors' filters were not applied to this entry. The sample includes over 150,000 distinct CDR3 sequences, with 10% to 15% observed a single time. The ten largest clones represent approximately 3.3% of the sample.

V lost 2 bases and J lost 7 bases; the stretch between them is 11 bases long. The CDR3 covers 13 residues, taking in both the cysteine and the phenylalanine. Solely the CDR3 DNA is kept, with 39 bases framed from the first base. The germline V gene (reference sequence) yields MNHNY for CDR1 and SVGAGI for CDR2. In regard to this clonotype: This receptor's antigen is unknown. Per-base quality was not reported, and no clone a single base away is much larger than it.

The sequenced material came from PBMCs or a T cell subset sorted from them (not recorded which). Rearrangement joined TRBV6-6 to TRBJ1-2; the D gene remains uncertain. The source is a man aged 18 to 29 who had mild COVID-19 (a few samples of this study predate the infection). The sample titles of this study are shuffled in the database, so cell type and time point are left out; the donor was told from shared clones. The CDR3 protein is CASSYETRTGYTF. The DNA sequence is given as TGTGCCAGCAGTTACGAGACTAGGACTGGCTACACCTTC.